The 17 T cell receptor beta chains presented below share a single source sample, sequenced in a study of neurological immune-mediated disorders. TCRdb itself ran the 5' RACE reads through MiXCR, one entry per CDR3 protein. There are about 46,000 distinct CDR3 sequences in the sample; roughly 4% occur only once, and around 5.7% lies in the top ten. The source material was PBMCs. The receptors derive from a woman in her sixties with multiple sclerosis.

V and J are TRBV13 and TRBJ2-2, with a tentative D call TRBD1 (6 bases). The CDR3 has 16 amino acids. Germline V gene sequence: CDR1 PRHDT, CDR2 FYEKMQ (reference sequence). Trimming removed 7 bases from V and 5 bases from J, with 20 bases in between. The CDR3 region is CASTLEGSGETGELFF. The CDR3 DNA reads TGTGCCAGCACCCTTGAGGGGTCAGGGGAAACCGGGGAGCTGTTTTTT.

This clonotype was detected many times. DNA for the CDR3: TGCGCCAGCAGTGGCTCATATAACTATGGCTACACCTTC. The encoded protein is CASSGSYNYGYTF. J is TRBJ1-2 and V is TRBV10-2; no reliable D call. This CDR3 region has 13 residues. Germline V gives CDR1 WSHSY, CDR2 SAAADI. V lost 4 bases and J 1 base, leaving 7 bases between the germline ends.

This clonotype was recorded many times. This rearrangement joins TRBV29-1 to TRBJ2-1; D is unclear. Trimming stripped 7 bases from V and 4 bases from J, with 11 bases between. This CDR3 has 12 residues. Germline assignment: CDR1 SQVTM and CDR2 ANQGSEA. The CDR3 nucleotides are TGCAGCGAGGGATCTGGTTACAATGAGCAGTTCTTC. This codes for CSEGSGYNEQFF.

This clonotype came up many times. CDR3 nucleotide sequence: TGCGCCAGCAGCCAGGACGGCCAAGAGACCCAGTACTTC. This encodes CASSQDGQETQYF. V is TRBV4-3 and J is TRBJ2-5; D is unresolved. Trimming left V 3 bases short and J 1 base short, with 6 bases between. Per germline, CDR1 LGHNA and CDR2 YSLEER. The CDR3 contains 13 residues.

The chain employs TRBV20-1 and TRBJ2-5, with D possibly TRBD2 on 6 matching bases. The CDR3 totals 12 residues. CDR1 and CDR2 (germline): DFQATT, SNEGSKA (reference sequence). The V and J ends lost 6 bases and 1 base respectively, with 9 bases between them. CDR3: CSATGLQETQYF. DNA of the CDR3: TGCAGTGCGACGGGACTCCAAGAGACCCAGTACTTC.

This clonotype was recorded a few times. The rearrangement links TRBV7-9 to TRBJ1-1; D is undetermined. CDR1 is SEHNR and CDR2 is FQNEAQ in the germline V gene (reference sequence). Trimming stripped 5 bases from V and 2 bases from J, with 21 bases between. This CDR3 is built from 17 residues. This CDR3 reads CASSAGRSDLINTEAFF. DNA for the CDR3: TGTGCCAGCAGCGCCGGGCGTTCCGACCTAATAAACACTGAAGCTTTCTTT. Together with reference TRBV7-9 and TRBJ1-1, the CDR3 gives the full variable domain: DTGVSQNPRHKITKRGQNVTFRCDPISEHNRLYWYRQTLGQGPEFLTYFQNEAQLEKSRLLSDRFSAERPKGSFSTLEIQRTEQGDSAMYLCASSAGRSDLINTEAFFGQGTRLTVV.

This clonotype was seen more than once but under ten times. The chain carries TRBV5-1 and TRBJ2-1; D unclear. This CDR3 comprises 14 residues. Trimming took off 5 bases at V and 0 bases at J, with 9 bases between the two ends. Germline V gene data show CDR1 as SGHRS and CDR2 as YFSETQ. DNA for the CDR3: TGCGCCAGCAGGGCCGATAGCTCCTACAATGAGCAGTTCTTC. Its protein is CASRADSSYNEQFF.

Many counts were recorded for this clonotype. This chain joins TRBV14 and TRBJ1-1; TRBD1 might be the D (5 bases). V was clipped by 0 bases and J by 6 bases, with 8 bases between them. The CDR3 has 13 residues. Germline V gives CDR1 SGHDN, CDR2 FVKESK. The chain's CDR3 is CASSQDRDAEAFF. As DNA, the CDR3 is TGTGCCAGCAGCCAAGATAGGGACGCTGAAGCTTTCTTT. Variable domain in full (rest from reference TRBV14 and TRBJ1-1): EAGVTQFPSHSVIEKGQTVTLRCDPISGHDNLYWYRRVMGKEIKFLLHFVKESKQDESGMPNNRFLAERTGGTYSTLKVQPAELEDSGVYFCASSQDRDAEAFFGQGTRLTVV.

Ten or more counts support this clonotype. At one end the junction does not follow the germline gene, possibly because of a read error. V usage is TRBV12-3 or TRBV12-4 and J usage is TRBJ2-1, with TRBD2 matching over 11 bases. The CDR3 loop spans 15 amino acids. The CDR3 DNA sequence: TGTGCCAGCAGCTTAGCGGGAGGGGCCTACAATGAGCAGTTCTTC. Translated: CASSLAGGAYNEQFF.

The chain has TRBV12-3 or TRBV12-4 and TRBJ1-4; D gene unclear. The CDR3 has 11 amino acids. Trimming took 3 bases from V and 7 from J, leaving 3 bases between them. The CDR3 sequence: CASSLVEKLFF. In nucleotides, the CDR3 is TGTGCCAGCAGTTTGGTTGAAAAACTGTTTTTT.

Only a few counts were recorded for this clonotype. The CDR3 DNA reads TGTGCCAGCAGCTTAGATCCGACAGGGGTCACTGAAGCTTTCTTT. It translates to CASSLDPTGVTEAFF. The genes are TRBV11-2 and TRBJ1-1; TRBD1 agrees at 8 bases. There are 15 residues in the CDR3. The trim removed 0 bases at V and 4 bases at J, leaving 4 bases unmatched. Germline loops: CDR1 SGHAT, CDR2 FQNNGV.

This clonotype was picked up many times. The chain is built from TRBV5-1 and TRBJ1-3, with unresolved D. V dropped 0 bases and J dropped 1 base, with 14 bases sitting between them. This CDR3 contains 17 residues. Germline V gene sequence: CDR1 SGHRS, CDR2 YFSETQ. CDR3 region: CASSLGAGSSSGNTIYF. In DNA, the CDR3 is TGCGCCAGCAGCTTGGGAGCGGGCAGTTCATCTGGAAACACCATATATTTT.

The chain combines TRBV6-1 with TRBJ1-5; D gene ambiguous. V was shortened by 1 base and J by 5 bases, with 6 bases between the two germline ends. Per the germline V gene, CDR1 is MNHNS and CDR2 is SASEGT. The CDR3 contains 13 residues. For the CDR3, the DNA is TGTGCCAGCAGTGAAGGGTTGGATCAGCCCCAGCATTTT. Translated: CASSEGLDQPQHF.

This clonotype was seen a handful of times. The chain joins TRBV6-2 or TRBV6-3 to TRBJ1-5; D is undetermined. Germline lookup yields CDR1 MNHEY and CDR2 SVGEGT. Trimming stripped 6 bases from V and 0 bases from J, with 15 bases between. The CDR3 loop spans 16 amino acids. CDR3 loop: CASRRRDWYSNQPQHF. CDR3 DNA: TGTGCCAGCAGACGACGAGACTGGTATAGCAATCAGCCCCAGCATTTT.

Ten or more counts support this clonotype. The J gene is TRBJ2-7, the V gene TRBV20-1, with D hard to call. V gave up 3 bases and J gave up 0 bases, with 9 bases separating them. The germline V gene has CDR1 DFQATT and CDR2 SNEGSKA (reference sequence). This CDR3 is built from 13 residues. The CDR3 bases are TGCAGTGCTAGTGACCGAAGCTCCTACGAGCAGTACGTC. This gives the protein CSASDRSSYEQYV.

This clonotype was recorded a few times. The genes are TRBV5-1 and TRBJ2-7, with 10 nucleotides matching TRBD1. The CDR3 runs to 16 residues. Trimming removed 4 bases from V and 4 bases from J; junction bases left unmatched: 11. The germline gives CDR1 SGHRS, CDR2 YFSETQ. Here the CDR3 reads CASSTASGTGVYEQYF. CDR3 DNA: TGCGCCAGCAGCACCGCCTCCGGGACAGGGGTGTACGAGCAGTACTTC.

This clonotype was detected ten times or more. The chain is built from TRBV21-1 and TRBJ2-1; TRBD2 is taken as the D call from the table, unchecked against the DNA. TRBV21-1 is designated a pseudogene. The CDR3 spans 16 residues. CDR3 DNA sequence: TGTGCCGGAGAGGTCAGTGGACTGCTGAAGTACAATGAGCAGTTCTTC. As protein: CAGEVSGLLKYNEQFF.